Listed below are T cell receptor beta chains from one sample, sequenced in a study of shared clonotypes between healthy human individuals. TCRdb's table, derived via immunoSEQ multiplex PCR, lists solely in-frame clones and lacks some. The sample lists some 2,400,000 clones, approximately 96% occurring once. Material for sequencing was naive CD4+ T cells sorted from blood. The receptor source for this set is a man between 18 and 35 years old in good health. The CDR3 runs from the conserved cysteine through the conserved F or W. The D gene is left open where the match is weak. Clone size is stated in some rows and not others, as once, few, many or a class when expanded.

clone size,J gene,V gene,D gene,CDR3 protein,CDR3 DNA
-,TRBJ1-3,TRBV19,-,CASSPAGSGNTIYF,TGTGCCAGTAGTCCGGCGGGATCTGGAAACACCATATATTTT
-,TRBJ1-4,TRBV5-1,-,CASSPLQGDVKLFF,TGCGCCAGCAGCCCCCTGCAGGGAGATGTAAAACTGTTTTTT
-,TRBJ1-2,TRBV30,-,CAWRLLLRGTNYGYTF,TGTGCCTGGAGGCTCCTCTTAAGGGGGACGAACTATGGCTACACCTTC
-,TRBJ2-1,TRBV5-1,-,CASSLVGVLNEQFF,TGCGCCAGCAGCTTGGTTGGCGTCTTAAATGAGCAGTTCTTC
-,TRBJ1-1,TRBV5-6,-,CASSTHGKNTEAFF,TGTGCCAGCAGCACCCACGGCAAGAACACTGAAGCTTTCTTT
once,TRBJ2-4,TRBV7-2,-,CASSRTLAKNIQYF,TGTGCCAGCAGCCGGACATTAGCCAAAAACATTCAGTACTTC
-,TRBJ2-7,TRBV27,-,CASIGGATLPYEQYF,TGTGCCAGCATTGGGGGAGCCACCCTCCCCTACGAGCAGTACTTC
-,TRBJ2-7,TRBV11-2,-,CASSLVSGDEQYF,TGTGCCAGCAGCTTAGTATCCGGGGACGAGCAGTACTTC
-,TRBJ1-1,TRBV10-3,-,CAITGTENTEAFF,TGTGCCATCACCGGGACGGAGAACACTGAAGCTTTCTTT
-,TRBJ1-1,TRBV9,TRBD1,CASSPRQGRNTEAFF,TGTGCCAGCAGCCCCCGACAGGGAAGGAACACTGAAGCTTTCTTT
-,TRBJ1-2,TRBV15,-,CATSRAVAGGYTF,TGTGCCACCAGCAGAGCCGTAGCAGGTGGCTACACCTTC
-,TRBJ1-6,TRBV6-4,-,CASSDTIDSPLHF,TGTGCCAGCAGTGACACAATCGATTCACCCCTCCACTTT
-,TRBJ2-7,TRBV6-1,-,CASRTPGVGEQYF,TGTGCCAGCCGCACTCCCGGCGTAGGCGAGCAGTACTTC
-,TRBJ2-7,TRBV2,-,CASSQWDSWYEQYF,TGTGCCAGCAGTCAATGGGACTCGTGGTACGAGCAGTACTTC
-,TRBJ2-7,TRBV2,-,CASLMVATPGIEQYF,TGTGCCAGCCTAATGGTAGCTACGCCGGGAATCGAGCAGTACTTC
-,TRBJ2-7,TRBV5-4,TRBD2,CASSLGGTSPYEQYF,TGTGCCAGCAGCTTGGGGGGGACTAGCCCCTACGAGCAGTACTTC
-,TRBJ2-7,TRBV7-2,-,CASSLLAGYSPYEQYF,TGTGCCAGCAGCTTATTAGCAGGGTACTCTCCCTACGAGCAGTACTTC
-,TRBJ2-7,TRBV29-1,TRBD1,CSARQGGGGEQYF,TGCAGCGCAAGACAGGGTGGGGGCGGCGAGCAGTACTTC
-,TRBJ2-5,TRBV4-2,-,CASSQDPFGQETQYF,TGTGCCAGCAGCCAAGATCCTTTCGGGCAAGAGACCCAGTACTTC
once,TRBJ2-3,TRBV29-1,-,CSVEVDTQYF,TGCAGCGTTGAAGTGGATACGCAGTATTTT
-,TRBJ2-7,TRBV19,-,CASSVTFSLYITYEQYF,TGTGCCAGTAGTGTCACTTTCTCCCTTTATATTACCTACGAGCAGTACTTC
-,TRBJ2-3,TRBV30,TRBD2,CAWRLAGAVGTDTQYF,TGTGCCTGGAGACTAGCGGGGGCCGTAGGCACAGATACGCAGTATTTT
-,TRBJ1-5,TRBV28,TRBD1,CASNKGGTGGNQPQHF,TGTGCCAGCAACAAGGGGGGCACAGGGGGTAATCAGCCCCAGCATTTT
-,TRBJ2-3,TRBV7-9,TRBD2,CASSSGTSGPSLLADTQYF,TGTGCCAGCAGCTCCGGGACTAGCGGACCATCCCTTTTGGCAGATACGCAGTATTTT
-,TRBJ2-5,TRBV6-1,TRBD2,CATGGETQYF,TGTGCGACGGGGGGAGAGACCCAGTACTTC
-,TRBJ1-6,TRBV20-1,-,CSADGGSPLHF,TGCAGTGCAGACGGGGGGTCACCCCTCCACTTT
-,TRBJ2-5,TRBV5-1,-,CASSPGFSQQVLGETQYF,TGCGCCAGCAGCCCAGGTTTTTCTCAACAGGTACTTGGAGAGACCCAGTACTTC
-,TRBJ2-5,TRBV7-2,TRBD2,CASSLGGSETQYF,TGTGCCAGCAGCTTGGGAGGGTCGGAGACCCAGTACTTC
-,TRBJ2-1,TRBV5-1,TRBD2,CASSLTSGRVGNEQFF,TGCGCCAGCAGCCTGACTAGCGGGAGAGTTGGTAATGAGCAGTTCTTC
-,TRBJ2-5,TRBV6-5,-,CASRDGWYQETQYF,TGTGCCAGCAGGGACGGATGGTACCAAGAGACCCAGTACTTC
-,TRBJ2-3,TRBV21-1,-,CASSKVRCSRTHETDTQYF,TGTGCCAGCAGCAAAGTACGGTGTTCGAGGACCCACGAGACAGATACGCAGTATTTT
-,TRBJ2-1,TRBV9,TRBD2,CASSVSSGRDAEQFF,TGTGCCAGCAGCGTTAGCAGCGGGAGGGATGCTGAGCAGTTCTTC
-,TRBJ2-3,TRBV5-1,-,CASSSYSTDTQYF,TGCGCCAGCAGCTCATACAGCACAGATACGCAGTATTTT
-,TRBJ2-5,TRBV18,TRBD2,CASSPSTSAETQYF,TGTGCCAGCTCACCATCGACTAGCGCAGAGACCCAGTACTTC
-,TRBJ2-3,TRBV13,TRBD2,CASKRGGSDTQYF,TGTGCCAGCAAGCGGGGGGGCTCAGATACGCAGTATTTT
-,TRBJ1-6,TRBV15,TRBD1,CATSREPGQGSPLHF,TGTGCCACCAGCAGAGAACCGGGACAGGGTTCACCCCTCCACTTT
-,TRBJ1-3,TRBV30,-,CAWSVLSGNTIYF,TGTGCCTGGAGTGTACTATCCGGAAACACCATATATTTT
-,TRBJ2-7,TRBV6-1,TRBD1,CASSDIPGQGHEQYF,TGTGCCAGCAGTGACATTCCGGGACAGGGCCACGAGCAGTACTTC
-,TRBJ1-2,TRBV12-5,-,CASGLGLQDNGYTF,TGTGCTAGTGGTCTCGGTCTCCAAGACAATGGCTACACCTTC
-,TRBJ1-4,TRBV10-3,TRBD1,CATSGTGFEKLFF,TGTGCCACCTCCGGGACAGGGTTTGAAAAACTGTTTTTT
-,TRBJ1-5,TRBV5-6,-,CASSFQGLGNQPQHF,TGTGCCAGCAGCTTCCAGGGTCTGGGCAATCAGCCCCAGCATTTT
-,TRBJ2-5,TRBV10-3,-,CAISVRQIQETQYF,TGTGCCATCAGTGTGAGACAGATCCAAGAGACCCAGTACTTC
-,TRBJ1-4,TRBV7-9,-,CASSSDGPEGEKLFF,TGTGCCAGCAGCTCGGACGGGCCCGAGGGTGAAAAACTGTTTTTT
-,TRBJ1-2,TRBV28,-,CASSLGDYGYTF,TGTGCCAGCAGTTTAGGGGACTATGGCTACACCTTC
-,TRBJ2-2,TRBV7-9,-,CASSWGQGPNTGELFF,TGTGCCAGCAGCTGGGGGCAGGGCCCGAACACCGGGGAGCTGTTTTTT
-,TRBJ2-3,TRBV7-9,TRBD2,CASSQGLAGGTDTQYF,TGTGCCAGCAGCCAAGGACTAGCGGGAGGCACAGATACGCAGTATTTT
once,TRBJ2-5,TRBV7-9,-,CASSRPGYGFMETQYF,TGTGCCAGCAGCCGGCCTGGGTACGGCTTTATGGAGACCCAGTACTTC
-,TRBJ2-3,TRBV5-1,-,CASSLEGGYGPDTQYF,TGCGCCAGCAGCTTGGAAGGGGGGTACGGCCCAGATACGCAGTATTTT
-,TRBJ2-3,TRBV29-1,-,CSVESGPDTQYF,TGCAGCGTTGAGTCCGGACCAGATACGCAGTATTTT
-,TRBJ2-1,TRBV7-3,-,CASSFPGRYNEQFF,TGTGCCAGCAGCTTTCCGGGGCGCTACAATGAGCAGTTCTTC
-,TRBJ2-3,TRBV7-8,-,CASSLGRVFPDTQYF,TGTGCCAGCAGCTTAGGAAGGGTTTTCCCAGATACGCAGTATTTT
-,TRBJ1-4,TRBV18,-,CASSPQREFSEKLFF,TGTGCCAGCTCACCACAGCGGGAGTTCTCTGAAAAACTGTTTTTT
-,TRBJ1-2,TRBV11-2,TRBD1,CASSLGTGPNYGYTF,TGTGCCAGCAGCTTGGGGACAGGGCCGAACTATGGCTACACCTTC
-,TRBJ2-7,TRBV10-3,-,CAISDRVRSYEQYF,TGTGCCATCAGTGATCGGGTTCGCTCCTACGAGCAGTACTTC
-,TRBJ1-3,TRBV6-6,-,CASSEQFTSGNTIYF,TGTGCCAGCAGCGAACAGTTTACCTCTGGAAACACCATATATTTT
-,TRBJ2-3,TRBV6-5,TRBD2,CASSYSSGMGTDTQYF,TGTGCCAGCAGTTACTCTAGCGGGATGGGGACAGATACGCAGTATTTT
-,TRBJ1-6,TRBV6-5,-,CASRTGNVNSPLHF,TGTGCCAGCAGAACCGGGAATGTAAATTCACCCCTCCACTTT
-,TRBJ1-5,TRBV10-3,-,CAIIAHQPQHF,TGTGCCATCATAGCCCATCAGCCCCAGCATTTT